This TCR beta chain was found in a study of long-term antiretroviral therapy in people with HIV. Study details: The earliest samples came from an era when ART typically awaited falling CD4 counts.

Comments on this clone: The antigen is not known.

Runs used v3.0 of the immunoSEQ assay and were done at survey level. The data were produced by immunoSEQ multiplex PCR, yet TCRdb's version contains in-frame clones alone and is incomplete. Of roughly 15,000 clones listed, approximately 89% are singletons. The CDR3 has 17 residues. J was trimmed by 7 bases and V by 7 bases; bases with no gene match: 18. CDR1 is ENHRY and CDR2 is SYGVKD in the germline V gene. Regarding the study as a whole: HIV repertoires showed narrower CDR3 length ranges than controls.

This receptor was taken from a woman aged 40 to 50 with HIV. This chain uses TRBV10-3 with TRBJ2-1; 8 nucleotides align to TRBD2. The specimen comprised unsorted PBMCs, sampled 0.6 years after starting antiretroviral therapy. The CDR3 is CAINSARGVGEFNEQFF. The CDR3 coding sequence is TGTGCCATCAATTCAGCGCGGGGGGTTGGGGAATTTAATGAGCAGTTCTTC.